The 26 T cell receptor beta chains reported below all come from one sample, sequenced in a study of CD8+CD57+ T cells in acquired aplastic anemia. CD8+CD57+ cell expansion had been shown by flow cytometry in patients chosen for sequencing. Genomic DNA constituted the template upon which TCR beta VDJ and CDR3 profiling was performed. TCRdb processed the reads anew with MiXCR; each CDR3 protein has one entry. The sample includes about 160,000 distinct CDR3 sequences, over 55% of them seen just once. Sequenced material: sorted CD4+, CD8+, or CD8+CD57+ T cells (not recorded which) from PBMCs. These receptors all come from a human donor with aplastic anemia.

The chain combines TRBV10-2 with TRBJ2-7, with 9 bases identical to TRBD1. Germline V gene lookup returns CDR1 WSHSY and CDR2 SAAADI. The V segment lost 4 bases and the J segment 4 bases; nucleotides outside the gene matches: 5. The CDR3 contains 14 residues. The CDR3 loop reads CASSGTGGWYEQYF. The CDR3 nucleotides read TGCGCCAGCAGTGGTACAGGGGGCTGGTACGAGCAGTACTTC.

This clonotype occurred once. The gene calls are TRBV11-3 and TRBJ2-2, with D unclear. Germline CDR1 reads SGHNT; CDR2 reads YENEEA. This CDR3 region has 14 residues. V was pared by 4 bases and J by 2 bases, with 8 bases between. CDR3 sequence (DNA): TGTGCCAGCAGCTATGCAGCAAACACCGGGGAGCTGTTTTTT. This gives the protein CASSYAANTGELFF.

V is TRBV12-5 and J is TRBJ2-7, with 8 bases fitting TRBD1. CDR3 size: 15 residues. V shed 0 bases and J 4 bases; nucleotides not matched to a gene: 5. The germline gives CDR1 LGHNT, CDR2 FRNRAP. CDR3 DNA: TGTGCTAGTGGTTTGGTATGGACAGGGTCTTACGAGCAGTACTTC. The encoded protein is CASGLVWTGSYEQYF.

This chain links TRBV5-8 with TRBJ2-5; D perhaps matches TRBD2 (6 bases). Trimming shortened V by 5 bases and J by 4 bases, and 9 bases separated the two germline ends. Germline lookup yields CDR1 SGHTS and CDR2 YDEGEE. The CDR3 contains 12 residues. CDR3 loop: CASRGGVETQYF. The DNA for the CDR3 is TGTGCCAGCAGAGGAGGGGTAGAGACCCAGTACTTC.

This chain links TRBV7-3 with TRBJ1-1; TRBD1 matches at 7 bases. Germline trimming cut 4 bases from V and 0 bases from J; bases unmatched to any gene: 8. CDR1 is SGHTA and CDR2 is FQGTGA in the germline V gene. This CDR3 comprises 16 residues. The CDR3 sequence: CASSSRDRPMNTEAFF. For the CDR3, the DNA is TGTGCCAGCAGCTCCCGGGACAGACCCATGAACACTGAAGCTTTCTTT.

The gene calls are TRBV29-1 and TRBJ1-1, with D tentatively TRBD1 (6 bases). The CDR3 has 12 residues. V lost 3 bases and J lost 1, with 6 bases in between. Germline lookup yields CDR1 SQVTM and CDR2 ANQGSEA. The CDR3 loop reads CSVETGNTEAFF. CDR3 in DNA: TGCAGCGTTGAGACAGGGAACACTGAAGCTTTCTTT.

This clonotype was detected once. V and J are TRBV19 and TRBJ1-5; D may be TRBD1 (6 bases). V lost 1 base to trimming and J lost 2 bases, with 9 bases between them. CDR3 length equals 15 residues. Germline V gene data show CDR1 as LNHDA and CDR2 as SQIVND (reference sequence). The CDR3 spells CASSIGQGRNQPQHF. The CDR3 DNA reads TGTGCCAGTAGTATAGGGCAGGGGCGCAATCAGCCCCAGCATTTT. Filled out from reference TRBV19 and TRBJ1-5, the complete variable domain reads DGGITQSPKYLFRKEGQNVTLSCEQNLNHDAMYWYRQDPGQGLRLIYYSQIVNDFQKGDIAEGYSVSREKKESFPLTVTSAQKNPTAFYLCASSIGQGRNQPQHFGDGTRLSIL.

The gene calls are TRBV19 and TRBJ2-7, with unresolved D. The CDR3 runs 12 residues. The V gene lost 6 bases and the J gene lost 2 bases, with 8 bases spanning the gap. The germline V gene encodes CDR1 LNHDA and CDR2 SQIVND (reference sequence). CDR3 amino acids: CASSNRAYEQYF. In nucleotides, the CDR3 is TGTGCCAGTAGCAACAGAGCCTACGAGCAGTACTTC. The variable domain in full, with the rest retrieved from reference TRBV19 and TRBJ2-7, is DGGITQSPKYLFRKEGQNVTLSCEQNLNHDAMYWYRQDPGQGLRLIYYSQIVNDFQKGDIAEGYSVSREKKESFPLTVTSAQKNPTAFYLCASSNRAYEQYFGPGTRLTVT.

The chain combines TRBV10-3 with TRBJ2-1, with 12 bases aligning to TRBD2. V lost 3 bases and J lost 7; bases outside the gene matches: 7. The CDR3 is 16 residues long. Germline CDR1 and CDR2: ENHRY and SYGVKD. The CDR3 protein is CAISDASGGAGNEQFF. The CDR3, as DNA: TGTGCCATCAGTGACGCTAGCGGGGGGGCCGGGAATGAGCAGTTCTTC.

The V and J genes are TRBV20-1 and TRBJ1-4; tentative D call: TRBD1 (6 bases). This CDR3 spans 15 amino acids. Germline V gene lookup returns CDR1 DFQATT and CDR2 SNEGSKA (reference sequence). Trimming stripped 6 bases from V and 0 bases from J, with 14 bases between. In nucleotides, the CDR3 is TGCAGTGCCCCAGACAGGCCAGCAACTAATGAAAAACTGTTTTTT. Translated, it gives CSAPDRPATNEKLFF.

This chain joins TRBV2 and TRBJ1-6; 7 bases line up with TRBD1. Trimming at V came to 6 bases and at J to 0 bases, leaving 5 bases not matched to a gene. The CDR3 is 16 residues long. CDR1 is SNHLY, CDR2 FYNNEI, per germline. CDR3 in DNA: TGTGCCAGCAGGGAACAGGGGAGCTCCTATAATTCACCCCTCCACTTT. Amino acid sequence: CASREQGSSYNSPLHF.

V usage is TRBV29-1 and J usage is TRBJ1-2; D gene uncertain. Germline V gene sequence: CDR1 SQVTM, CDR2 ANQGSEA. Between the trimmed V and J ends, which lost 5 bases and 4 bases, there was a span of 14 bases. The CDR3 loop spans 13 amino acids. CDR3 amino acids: CSVTGGSFYGYTF. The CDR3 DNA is TGCAGCGTTACGGGAGGGTCCTTCTATGGCTACACCTTC.

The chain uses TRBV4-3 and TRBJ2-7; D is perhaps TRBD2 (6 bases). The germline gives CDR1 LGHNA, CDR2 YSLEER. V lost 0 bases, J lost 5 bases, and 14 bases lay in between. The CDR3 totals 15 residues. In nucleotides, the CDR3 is TGCGCCAGCAGCCAAGATCGTGGAGGGGCGGACGAGCAGTACTTC. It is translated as CASSQDRGGADEQYF.

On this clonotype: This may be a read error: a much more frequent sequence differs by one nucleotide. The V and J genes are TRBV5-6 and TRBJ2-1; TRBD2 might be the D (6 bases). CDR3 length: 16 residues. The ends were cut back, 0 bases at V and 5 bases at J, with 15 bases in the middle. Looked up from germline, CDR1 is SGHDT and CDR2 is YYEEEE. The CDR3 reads CASSLVPGEVNNEQFF. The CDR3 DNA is TGTGCCAGCAGCTTGGTTCCGGGAGAGGTAAACAATGAGCAGTTCTTC.

This chain's CDR3 is CATSGSGTKNTGELFF. CDR3 nucleotides: TGTGCCACCAGTGGATCCGGGACAAAAAACACCGGGGAGCTGTTTTTT. The chain links TRBV24-1 to TRBJ2-2; possible D gene TRBD1, 6 bases. Germline V CDR1 and CDR2: KGHDR, SFDVKD. The CDR3 covers 16 residues. V was trimmed by 5 bases and J by 2 bases, leaving 14 bases between them.

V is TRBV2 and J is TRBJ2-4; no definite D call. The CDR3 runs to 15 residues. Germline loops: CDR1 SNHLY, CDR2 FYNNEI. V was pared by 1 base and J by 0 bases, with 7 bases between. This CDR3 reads CASSEGSVAKNIQYF. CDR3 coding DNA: TGTGCCAGCAGTGAAGGGTCAGTAGCCAAAAACATTCAGTACTTC.

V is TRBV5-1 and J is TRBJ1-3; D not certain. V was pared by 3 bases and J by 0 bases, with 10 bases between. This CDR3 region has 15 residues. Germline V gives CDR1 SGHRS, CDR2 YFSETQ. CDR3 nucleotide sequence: TGCGCCAGCAGCTACGGGCAGCGCTCTGGAAACACCATATATTTT. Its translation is CASSYGQRSGNTIYF.

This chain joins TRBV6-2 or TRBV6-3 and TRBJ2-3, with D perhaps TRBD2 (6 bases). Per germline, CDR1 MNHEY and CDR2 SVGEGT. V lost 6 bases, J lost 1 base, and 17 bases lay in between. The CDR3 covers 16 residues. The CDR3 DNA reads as TGTGCCAGCAGCCTGACGGGAGAAGGGGGCACAGATACGCAGTATTTT. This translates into CASSLTGEGGTDTQYF.

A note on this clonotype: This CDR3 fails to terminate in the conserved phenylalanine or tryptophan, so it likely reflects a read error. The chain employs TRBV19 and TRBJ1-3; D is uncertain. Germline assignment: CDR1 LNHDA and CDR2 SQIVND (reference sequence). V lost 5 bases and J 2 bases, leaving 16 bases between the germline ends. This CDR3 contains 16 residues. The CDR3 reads CASSLGSVGTGNTIYL. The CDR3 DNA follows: TGTGCCAGTAGTCTGGGGTCAGTGGGAACTGGAAACACCATATATCTT.

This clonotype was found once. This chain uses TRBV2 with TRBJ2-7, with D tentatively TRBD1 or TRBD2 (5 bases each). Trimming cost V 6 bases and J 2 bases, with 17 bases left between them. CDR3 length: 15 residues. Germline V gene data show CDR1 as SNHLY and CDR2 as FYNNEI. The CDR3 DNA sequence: TGTGCCAGCAGGGTACGGGACGGATTAACCTACGAGCAGTACTTC. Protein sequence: CASRVRDGLTYEQYF.

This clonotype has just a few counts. CDR3 DNA: TGTGCCAGCAGCTCAGACCAGGGGTTGGACACTGAAGCTTTCTTT. Protein product: CASSSDQGLDTEAFF. This rearrangement joins TRBV7-8 to TRBJ1-1, with a tentative D call TRBD1 (6 bases). The V gene's germline CDR1 is SGHVS and CDR2 FQNEAQ. The CDR3 totals 15 residues. With 4 bases removed from V and 3 bases from J, the gap between germline ends came to 15 bases.

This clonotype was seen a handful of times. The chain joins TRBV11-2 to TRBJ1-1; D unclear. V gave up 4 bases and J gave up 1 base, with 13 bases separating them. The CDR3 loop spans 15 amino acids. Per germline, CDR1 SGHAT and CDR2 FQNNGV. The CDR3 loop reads CASSSRLGGNTEAFF. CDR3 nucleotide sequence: TGTGCCAGCAGCTCCCGGTTGGGAGGGAACACTGAAGCTTTCTTT. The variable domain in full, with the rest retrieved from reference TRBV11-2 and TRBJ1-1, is EAGVAQSPRYKIIEKRQSVAFWCNPISGHATLYWYQQILGQGPKLLIQFQNNGVVDDSQLPKDRFSAERLKGVDSTLKIQPAKLEDSAVYLCASSSRLGGNTEAFFGQGTRLTVV.

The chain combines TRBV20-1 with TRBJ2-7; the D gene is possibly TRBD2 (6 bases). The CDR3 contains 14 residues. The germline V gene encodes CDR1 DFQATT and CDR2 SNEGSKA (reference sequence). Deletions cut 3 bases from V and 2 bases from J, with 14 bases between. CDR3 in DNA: TGCAGTGCTAGGGGAGGACGGGATCCCTACGAGCAGTACTTC. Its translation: CSARGGRDPYEQYF.

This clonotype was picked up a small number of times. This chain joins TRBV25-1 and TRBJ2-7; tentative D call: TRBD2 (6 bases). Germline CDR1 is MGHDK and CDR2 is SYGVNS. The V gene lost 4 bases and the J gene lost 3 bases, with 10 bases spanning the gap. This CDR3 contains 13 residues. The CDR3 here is CASSVAGSYEQYF. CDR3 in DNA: TGTGCCAGCAGTGTGGCGGGGAGCTACGAGCAGTACTTC.

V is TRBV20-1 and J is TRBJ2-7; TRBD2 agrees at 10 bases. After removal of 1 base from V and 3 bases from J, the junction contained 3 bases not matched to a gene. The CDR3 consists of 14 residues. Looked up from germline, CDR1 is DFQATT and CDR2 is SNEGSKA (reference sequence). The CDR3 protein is CSARVPSGGYEQYF. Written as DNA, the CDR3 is TGCAGTGCTAGAGTTCCTAGCGGGGGCTACGAGCAGTACTTC.

The CDR3 DNA is TGTGCCAGCAGCCTCGACAGGGGGCAGGATGAGCAGTTCTTC. This encodes CASSLDRGQDEQFF. V usage is TRBV2 and J usage is TRBJ2-1, with TRBD1 matching over 10 bases. Germline CDR1 reads SNHLY; CDR2 reads FYNNEI. Losses at the gene ends were 6 bases for V and 8 bases for J; bases not matched to a gene: 7. This CDR3 region has 14 residues. The full variable domain, in which reference TRBV2 and TRBJ2-1 provide the parts outside the CDR3, is EPEVTQTPSHQVTQMGQEVILRCVPISNHLYFYWYRQILGQKVEFLVSFYNNEISEKSEIFDDQFSVERPDGSNFTLKIRSTKLEDSAMYFCASSLDRGQDEQFFGPGTRLTVL.